This TCR beta chain was found in a study of response to subunit inactivated influenza vaccine. This clonotype has only a few counts. Its antigen is not known. TCRdb re-called the RT-PCR reads through MiXCR, storing one row per CDR3 protein. This repertoire shows roughly 570,000 distinct CDR3 sequences, over 10% found once; its top ten account for over 10%. V lost 4 bases, J lost 4 bases, and 14 bases lay in between. The length of the CDR3 is 15 residues. The germline V gene has CDR1 KGHSH and CDR2 LQKENI. Study-wide points: It was the authors' suggestion that each seasonal influenza vaccination recruits few new T cells.

Sequences were derived from PBMCs from blood, sampled roughly 48 days after vaccination. This clonotype was sampled from a middle-aged man who received an inactivated influenza vaccine. The V gene is TRBV18, the J gene TRBJ2-1; D is perhaps TRBD1 (6 bases). DNA of the CDR3: TGTGCCAGCTCACTCGCCGGGACACCTTACAATGAGCAGTTCTTC. Its translation is CASSLAGTPYNEQFF.